What follows describes a single T cell receptor (beta chain). The CDR3 is 16 residues long. CDR1 SNHLY and CDR2 FYNNEI come from the germline V gene. The trim removed 7 bases at V and 6 bases at J, leaving 13 bases unmatched. This sample was included in a study of blood T cell repertoires in COVID-19. Across the study: The study drew acute and convalescent COVID-19 samples from the United States, Italy and Spain. Sources were T cells, B-cell-depleted T cells, or PBMCs; the material itself was cDNA or gDNA.

Study processing details: Amplification with reference gene primers provided the estimates of nucleated cell counts. Repertoires were generated with immunoSEQ multiplex PCR, while TCRdb's copy carries only in-frame clones and drops some. For V, J and clone size, that table is used; D and trimming come from the DNA. The table lists about 36,000 clones, about 74% of them singletons. The chain is built from TRBV2 and TRBJ2-3, with 10 bases matching TRBD2. Source material: peripheral blood. This receptor was taken from a man aged 60 to 69 with active COVID-19. Here the CDR3 DNA reads TGTGCCAGCAACCCTGCCGGGCTAGCGGGGGTGGATACGCAGTATTTT. Translated: CASNPAGLAGVDTQYF.